This record looks at one T cell receptor beta chain sequence and its context. The antigen remains unidentified. The source of the sample is a study of cytomegalovirus exposure and HLA in healthy donors. This table comes from immunoSEQ multiplex PCR, and its TCRdb copy is limited to in-frame clones, with some not included. The sample lists fewer than 200,000 clones, around 86% occurring once. CDR3 size: 14 residues. Per the germline V gene, CDR1 is SGHDT and CDR2 is YYEEEE. V was cut by 1 base and J by 7 bases, with 15 bases left in between. Study-wide points: Confirmation was obtained in vitro that a few CMV-associated chains are specific for CMV antigens. Cytomegalovirus status was reportedly diagnosed by the classifier with high specificity and sensitivity. The authors listed approximately 150 TCR beta chains as cytomegalovirus-associated.

Sample: PBMCs. The chain carries TRBV5-6 and TRBJ2-7; no clear D gene. The receptor's source is a man between 25 and 39 years old in good health and CMV-seropositive. The CDR3 protein is CASSLRGPRREQYF. The CDR3 DNA follows: TGTGCCAGCAGCTTGAGAGGACCCCGGCGGGAGCAGTACTTC.